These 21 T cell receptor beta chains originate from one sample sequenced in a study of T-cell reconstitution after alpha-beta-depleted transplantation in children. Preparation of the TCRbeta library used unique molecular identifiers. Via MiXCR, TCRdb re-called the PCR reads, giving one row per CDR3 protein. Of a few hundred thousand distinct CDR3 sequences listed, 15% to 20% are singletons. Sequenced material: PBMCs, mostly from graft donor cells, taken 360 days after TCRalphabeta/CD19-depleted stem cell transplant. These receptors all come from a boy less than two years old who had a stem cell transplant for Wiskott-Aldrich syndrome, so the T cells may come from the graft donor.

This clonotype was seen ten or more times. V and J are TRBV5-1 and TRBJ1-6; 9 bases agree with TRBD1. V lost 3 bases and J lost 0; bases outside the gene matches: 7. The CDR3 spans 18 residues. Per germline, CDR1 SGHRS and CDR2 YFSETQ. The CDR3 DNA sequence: TGCGCCAGCAGCTCGGGACAGGGTGGGAGCTCCTATAATTCACCCCTCCACTTT. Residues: CASSSGQGGSSYNSPLHF.

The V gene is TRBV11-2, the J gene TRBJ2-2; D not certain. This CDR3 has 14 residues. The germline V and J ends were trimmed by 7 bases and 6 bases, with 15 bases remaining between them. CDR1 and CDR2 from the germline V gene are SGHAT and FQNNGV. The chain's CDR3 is CASTPPRTSGELFF. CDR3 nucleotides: TGTGCCAGCACCCCCCCCAGGACCTCCGGGGAGCTGTTTTTT.

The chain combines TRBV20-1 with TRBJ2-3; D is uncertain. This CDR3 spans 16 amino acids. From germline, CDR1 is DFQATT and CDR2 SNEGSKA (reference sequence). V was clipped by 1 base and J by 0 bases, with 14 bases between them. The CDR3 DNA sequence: TGCAGTGCTAGAGTTCCTCCGGTGTCTAGCACAGATACGCAGTATTTT. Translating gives CSARVPPVSSTDTQYF.

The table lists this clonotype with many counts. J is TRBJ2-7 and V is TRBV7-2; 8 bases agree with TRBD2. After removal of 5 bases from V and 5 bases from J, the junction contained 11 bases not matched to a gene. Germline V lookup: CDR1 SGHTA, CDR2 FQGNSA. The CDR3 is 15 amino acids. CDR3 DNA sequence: TGTGCCAGCAGCATCACAGCGGGAGCAAATCACGAGCAGTACTTC. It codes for CASSITAGANHEQYF.

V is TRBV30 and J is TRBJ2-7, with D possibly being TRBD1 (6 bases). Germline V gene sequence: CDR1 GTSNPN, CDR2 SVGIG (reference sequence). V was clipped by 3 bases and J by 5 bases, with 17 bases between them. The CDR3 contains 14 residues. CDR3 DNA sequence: TGTGCCTGGAGCGTTACCGGGACATCCCACGAGCAGTACTTC. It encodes CAWSVTGTSHEQYF.

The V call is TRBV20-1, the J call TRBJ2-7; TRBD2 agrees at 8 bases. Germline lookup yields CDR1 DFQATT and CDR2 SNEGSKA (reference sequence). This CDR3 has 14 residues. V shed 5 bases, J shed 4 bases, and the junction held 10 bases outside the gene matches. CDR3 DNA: TGCAGTGCTCAGAGTGGGACTAGAGGTTACGAGCAGTACTTC. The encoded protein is CSAQSGTRGYEQYF.

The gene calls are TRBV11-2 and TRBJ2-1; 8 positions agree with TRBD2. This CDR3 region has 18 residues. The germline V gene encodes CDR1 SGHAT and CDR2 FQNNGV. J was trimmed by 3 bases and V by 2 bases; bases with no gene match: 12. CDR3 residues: CASSLMSLRSGGYNEQFF. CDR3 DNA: TGTGCCAGCAGCTTAATGTCCCTACGGAGCGGGGGCTACAATGAGCAGTTCTTC.

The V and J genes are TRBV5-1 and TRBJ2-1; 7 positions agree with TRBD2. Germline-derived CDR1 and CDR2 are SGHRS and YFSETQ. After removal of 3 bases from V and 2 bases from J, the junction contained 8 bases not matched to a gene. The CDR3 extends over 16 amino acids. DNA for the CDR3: TGCGCCAGCAGCTCCTCTGGACTAGTGCCCTACAATGAGCAGTTCTTC. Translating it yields CASSSSGLVPYNEQFF.

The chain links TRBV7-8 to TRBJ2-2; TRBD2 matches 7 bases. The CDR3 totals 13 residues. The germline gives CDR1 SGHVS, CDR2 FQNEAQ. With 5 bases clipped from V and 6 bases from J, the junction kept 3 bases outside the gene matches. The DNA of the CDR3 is TGTGCCAGCAGCCCCGGACTAGCCGGGGAGCTGTTTTTT. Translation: CASSPGLAGELFF.

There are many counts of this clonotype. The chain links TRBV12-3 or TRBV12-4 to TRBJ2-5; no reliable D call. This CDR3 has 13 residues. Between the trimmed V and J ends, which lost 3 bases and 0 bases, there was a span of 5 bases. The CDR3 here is CASSFRYQETQYF. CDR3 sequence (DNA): TGTGCCAGCAGTTTCCGGTACCAAGAGACCCAGTACTTC.

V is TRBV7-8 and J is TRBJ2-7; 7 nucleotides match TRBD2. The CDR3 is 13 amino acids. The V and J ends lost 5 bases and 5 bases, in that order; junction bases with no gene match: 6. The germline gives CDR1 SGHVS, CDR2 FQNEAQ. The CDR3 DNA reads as TGTGCCAGCAGCACCCGACTAGCCGACGAGCAGTACTTC. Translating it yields CASSTRLADEQYF.

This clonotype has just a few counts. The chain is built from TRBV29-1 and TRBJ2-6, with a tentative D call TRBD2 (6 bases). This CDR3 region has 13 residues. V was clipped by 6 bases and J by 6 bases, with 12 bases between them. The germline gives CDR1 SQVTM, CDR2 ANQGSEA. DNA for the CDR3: TGCAGCGTCGTCGGGACTCAGGCCAACGTCCTGACTTTC. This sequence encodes CSVVGTQANVLTF.

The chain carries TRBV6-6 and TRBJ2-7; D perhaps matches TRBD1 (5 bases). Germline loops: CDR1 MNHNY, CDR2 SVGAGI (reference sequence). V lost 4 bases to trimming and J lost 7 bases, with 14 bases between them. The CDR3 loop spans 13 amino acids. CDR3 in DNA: TGTGCCAGCAGTTCTGTCAGGGTGGAGGAGCAGTACTTC. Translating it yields CASSSVRVEEQYF.

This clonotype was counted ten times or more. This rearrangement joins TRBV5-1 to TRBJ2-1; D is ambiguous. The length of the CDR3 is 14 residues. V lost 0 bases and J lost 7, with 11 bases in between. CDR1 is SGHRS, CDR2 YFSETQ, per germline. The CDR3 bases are TGCGCCAGCAGCTTGGATAGCACGAGAAATGAGCAGTTCTTC. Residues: CASSLDSTRNEQFF.

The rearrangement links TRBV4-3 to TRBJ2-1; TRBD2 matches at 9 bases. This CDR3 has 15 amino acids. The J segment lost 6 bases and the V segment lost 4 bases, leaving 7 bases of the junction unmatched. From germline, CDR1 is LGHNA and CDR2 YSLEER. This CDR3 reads CASSRGRATLNEQFF. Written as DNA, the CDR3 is TGCGCCAGCAGCCGCGGGAGGGCTACCCTCAATGAGCAGTTCTTC.

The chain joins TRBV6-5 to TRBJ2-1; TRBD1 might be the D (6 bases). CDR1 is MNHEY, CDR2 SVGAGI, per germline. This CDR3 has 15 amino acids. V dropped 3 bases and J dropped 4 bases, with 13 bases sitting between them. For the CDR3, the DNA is TGTGCCAGCAGTTATCAGGACAGTATGTACAATGAGCAGTTCTTC. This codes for CASSYQDSMYNEQFF.

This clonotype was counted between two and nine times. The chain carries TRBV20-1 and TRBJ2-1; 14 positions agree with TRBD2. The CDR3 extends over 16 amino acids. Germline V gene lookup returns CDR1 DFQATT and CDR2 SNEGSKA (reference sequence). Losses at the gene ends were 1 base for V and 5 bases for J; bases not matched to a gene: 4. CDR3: CSARGTSGRPDNEQFF. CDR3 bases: TGCAGTGCTAGAGGGACTAGCGGGAGGCCCGACAATGAGCAGTTCTTC.

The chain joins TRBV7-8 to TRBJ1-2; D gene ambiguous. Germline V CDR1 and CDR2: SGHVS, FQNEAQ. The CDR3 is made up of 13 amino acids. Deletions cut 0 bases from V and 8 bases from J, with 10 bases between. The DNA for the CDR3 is TGTGCCAGCAGCTTAGCCAGGTCTGGGGGCTACACCTTC. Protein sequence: CASSLARSGGYTF.

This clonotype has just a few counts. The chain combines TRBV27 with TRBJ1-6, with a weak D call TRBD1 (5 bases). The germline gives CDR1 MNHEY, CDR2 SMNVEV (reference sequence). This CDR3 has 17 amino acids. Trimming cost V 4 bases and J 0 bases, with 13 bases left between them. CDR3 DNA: TGTGCCAGCAGTTCCGTCTTGAGGGGCTCCTATAATTCACCCCTCCACTTT. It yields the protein CASSSVLRGSYNSPLHF.

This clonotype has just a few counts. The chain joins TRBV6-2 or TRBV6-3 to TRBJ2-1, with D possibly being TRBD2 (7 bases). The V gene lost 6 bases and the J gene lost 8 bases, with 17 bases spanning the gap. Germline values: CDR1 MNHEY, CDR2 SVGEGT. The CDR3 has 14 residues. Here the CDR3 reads CASRGGAGLHEQFF. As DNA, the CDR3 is TGTGCCAGCAGGGGGGGGGCAGGTCTCCATGAGCAGTTCTTC.

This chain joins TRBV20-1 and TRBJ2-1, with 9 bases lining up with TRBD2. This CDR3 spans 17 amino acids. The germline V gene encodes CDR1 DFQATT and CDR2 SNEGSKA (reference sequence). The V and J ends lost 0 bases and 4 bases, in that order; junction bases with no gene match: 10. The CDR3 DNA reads TGCAGTGCTAGAGAGTACATCGGGACTAGCCCGTACAATGAGCAGTTCTTC. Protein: CSAREYIGTSPYNEQFF.